A selection of T cell receptor beta chains follows, all from one sample in a study of cytomegalovirus exposure and HLA in healthy donors. Assay used: immunoSEQ multiplex PCR; TCRdb lists only in-frame clones, some missing. The sample yields some 98,000 clones, roughly 77% seen once. The specimen was PBMCs. These receptors were obtained from a man between 35 and 55 years old in good health and CMV-seronegative. CDR3s leave out the opening cysteine and the closing phenylalanine or tryptophan. Each record gives: J gene, V gene, D gene, clone size, CDR3 protein. D genes are given only for firm matches. Clone size appears in some rows only: once, few, many, or a class for an expanded clone.

TRBJ2-7,TRBV7-9,NA,NA,ASSPGSGVNEQY
TRBJ1-5,TRBV11-2,TRBD1,once,ASSATGASNQPQH
TRBJ2-1,TRBV9,NA,NA,ASSVEEGYSNEQF
TRBJ2-3,TRBV6-6,NA,few,ASSYSTDTDTQY
TRBJ1-1,TRBV7-9,TRBD1,few,ASSLYTGGTEAF
TRBJ2-1,TRBV7-2,TRBD1,NA,ASSLFPTGYNEQF
TRBJ2-2,TRBV18,NA,once,ASSPLSDTGELF
TRBJ2-7,TRBV11-2,NA,NA,ASSSIRVDEQY
TRBJ1-3,TRBV13,TRBD1,NA,ASSLRQGRLSGNTIY
TRBJ1-5,TRBV18,NA,NA,ASSPLESNQPQH
TRBJ1-1,TRBV19,TRBD1,NA,ATRRPGQDTEAF
TRBJ2-5,TRBV11-2,NA,NA,ASTHHCVPQETQY
TRBJ2-2,TRBV15,NA,NA,ATSRERQTRTGELF
TRBJ1-2,TRBV29-1,NA,NA,SVEFGNYGYT
TRBJ1-1,TRBV2,TRBD1,NA,ASSEGQGGVNTEAF
TRBJ2-1,TRBV15,NA,NA,ATSVSLGAEQF
TRBJ1-5,TRBV10-2,TRBD1,few,ASSDRQNQPQH
TRBJ2-2,TRBV6-6,NA,NA,ASSYLQDGELF
TRBJ1-6,TRBV6-1,TRBD1,NA,ASTPGQGVNSPLH
TRBJ2-7,TRBV18,TRBD2,few,ASSVGGLNNEQY
TRBJ1-2,TRBV18,NA,NA,ASSPGRQAGYGYT
TRBJ1-6,TRBV27,TRBD1,NA,ASSLAQGAGSPLH
TRBJ1-5,TRBV30,NA,NA,AWSPRGRGGQPQH
TRBJ2-3,TRBV19,TRBD1,NA,ASRIRPGTGGGGTDTQY
TRBJ1-1,TRBV7-2,NA,NA,ASSWGVDTEAF
TRBJ2-1,TRBV7-4,NA,NA,ASSSRPDGAYNEQF
TRBJ2-1,TRBV15,NA,NA,ATSPRGGIGGGNEQF
TRBJ1-4,TRBV4-2,TRBD1,NA,ASSPRDRDEKLF
TRBJ2-4,TRBV28,TRBD1,NA,ASFDRDQNIQY
TRBJ2-2,TRBV9,TRBD1,NA,ASSITGTGTGELF